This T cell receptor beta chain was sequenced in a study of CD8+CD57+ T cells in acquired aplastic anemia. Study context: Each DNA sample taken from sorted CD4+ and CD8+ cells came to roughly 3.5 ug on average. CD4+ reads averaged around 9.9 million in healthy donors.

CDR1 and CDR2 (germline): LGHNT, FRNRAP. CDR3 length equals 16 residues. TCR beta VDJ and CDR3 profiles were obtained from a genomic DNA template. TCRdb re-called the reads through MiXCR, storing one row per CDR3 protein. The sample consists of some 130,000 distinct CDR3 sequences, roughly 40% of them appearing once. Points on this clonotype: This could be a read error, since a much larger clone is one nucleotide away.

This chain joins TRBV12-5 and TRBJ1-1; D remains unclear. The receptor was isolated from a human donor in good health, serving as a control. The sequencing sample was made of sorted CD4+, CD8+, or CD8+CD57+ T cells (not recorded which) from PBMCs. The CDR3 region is CASASTRTQKSTGAFF. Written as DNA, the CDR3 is TGTGCTAGTGCCTCAACCCGGACTCAAAAAAGCACTGGAGCTTTCTTT.